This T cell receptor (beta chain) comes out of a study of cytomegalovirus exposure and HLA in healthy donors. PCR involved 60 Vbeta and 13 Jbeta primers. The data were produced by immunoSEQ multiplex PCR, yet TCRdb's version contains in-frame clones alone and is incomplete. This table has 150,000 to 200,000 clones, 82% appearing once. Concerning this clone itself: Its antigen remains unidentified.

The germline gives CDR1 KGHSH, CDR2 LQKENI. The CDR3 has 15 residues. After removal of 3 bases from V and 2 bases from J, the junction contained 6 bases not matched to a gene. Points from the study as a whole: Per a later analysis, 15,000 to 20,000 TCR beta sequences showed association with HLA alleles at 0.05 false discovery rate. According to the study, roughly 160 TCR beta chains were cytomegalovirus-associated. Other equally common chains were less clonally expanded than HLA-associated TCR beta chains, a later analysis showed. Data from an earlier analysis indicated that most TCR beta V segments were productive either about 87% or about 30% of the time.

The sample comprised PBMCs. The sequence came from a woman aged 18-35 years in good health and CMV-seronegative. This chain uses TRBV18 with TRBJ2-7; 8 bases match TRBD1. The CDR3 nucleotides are TGTGCCAGCTCACCGGATTACAGGGGGGCCTACGAGCAGTACGTC. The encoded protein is CASSPDYRGAYEQYV.